This entry lists 10 T cell receptor beta chains sequenced from one sample in a study of blood T cell repertoires in COVID-19. Method: immunoSEQ multiplex PCR; TCRdb's copy keeps in-frame clones and lacks some. The sample has 90,000 to 150,000 clones; 75% to 90% are singletons. Sequenced: peripheral blood. All receptors come from a human donor with acute or convalescent COVID-19. The donor label of this sample is uncertain.

The V gene is TRBV6-5, the J gene TRBJ1-5, with D tentatively TRBD1 (6 bases). Trimming cost V 4 bases and J 7 bases, with 11 bases left between them. The CDR3 spans 13 residues. The germline V gene has CDR1 MNHEY and CDR2 SVGAGI. The CDR3, as DNA: TGTGCCAGCAGTTTTAAGGGGGGGCAGCCCCAGCATTTT. Its protein product is CASSFKGGQPQHF.

J is TRBJ2-7 and V is TRBV6-6, with 10 positions matching TRBD2. Germline CDR1 MNHNY, CDR2 SVGAGI (reference sequence). J gave up 1 base and V 5 bases, and 8 bases lay outside the gene matches. The CDR3 consists of 16 residues. CDR3 region: CASSPMRAGGSYEQYF. The CDR3, as DNA: TGTGCCAGCAGTCCCATGCGAGCGGGGGGGTCCTACGAGCAGTACTTC.

The chain has TRBV15 and TRBJ2-2, with D maybe TRBD2 (6 bases). The CDR3 is 14 amino acids. Germline assignment: CDR1 LNHNV and CDR2 YYDKDF (reference sequence). The ends were cut back, 3 bases at V and 5 bases at J, with 10 bases in the middle. The CDR3 bases are TGTGCCACCAGCAGTCGGAGGGGAACCGGGGAGCTGTTTTTT. This gives the protein CATSSRRGTGELFF. Full variable domain (missing parts from reference TRBV15 and TRBJ2-2): DAMVIQNPRYQVTQFGKPVTLSCSQTLNHNVMYWYQQKSSQAPKLLFHYYDKDFNNEADTPDNFQSRRPNTSFCFLDIRSPGLGDTAMYLCATSSRRGTGELFFGEGSRLTVL.

This chain's CDR3 is CASSQERLPQPQHF. DNA of the CDR3: TGTGCCAGCAGCCAAGAGAGGTTACCTCAGCCCCAGCATTTT. The V call is TRBV4-2, the J call TRBJ1-5; D is undetermined. This CDR3 is 14 amino acids long. Trimming removed 0 bases at V and 6 bases at J, with 9 bases between. Germline CDR1 LGHNA, CDR2 YNFKEQ.

The rearrangement joins TRBV20-1 to TRBJ1-1; D may be TRBD1 (5 bases). V was pared by 3 bases and J by 0 bases, with 8 bases between. The CDR3 sequence is 13 residues long. CDR1 and CDR2 (germline): DFQATT, SNEGSKA (reference sequence). The CDR3 DNA is TGCAGTGCTAGTTGGGGCTTGAACACTGAAGCTTTCTTT. It is translated as CSASWGLNTEAFF.

This clone has a handful of counts. The J gene is TRBJ1-5, the V gene TRBV28; 7 nucleotides match TRBD1. Unmatched junction bases numbered 5, after V lost 5 bases and J lost 4 bases. The CDR3 length is 14 residues. Germline V gives CDR1 MDHEN, CDR2 SYDVKM. CDR3 region: CASSREQGNQPQHF. The DNA of the CDR3 is TGTGCCAGCAGTCGCGAACAGGGGAATCAGCCCCAGCATTTT.

V gene TRBV2 combines with J gene TRBJ2-3; D gene unclear. The germline CDR1 and CDR2 sequences are SNHLY and FYNNEI. The CDR3 covers 12 residues. Trimming shortened V by 6 bases and J by 3 bases, and 7 bases separated the two germline ends. This chain's CDR3 is CASRRLTDTQYF. The CDR3 nucleotides read TGTGCCAGCAGGAGATTGACAGATACGCAGTATTTT.

The J gene is TRBJ1-4, the V gene TRBV11-2, with D uncertain. The ends were cut back, 1 base at V and 5 bases at J, with 5 bases in the middle. CDR1 is SGHAT and CDR2 is FQNNGV in the germline V gene. The CDR3 consists of 13 residues. CDR3 amino acids: CASSLAENEKLFF. DNA of the CDR3: TGTGCCAGCAGCTTAGCCGAGAATGAAAAACTGTTTTTT.

As regards this clone: Different DNA sequences within this sample yield the same CDR3. The chain uses TRBV28 and TRBJ2-2; no firm D call. This CDR3 comprises 12 residues. Per germline, CDR1 MDHEN and CDR2 SYDVKM. With 2 bases removed from V and 4 bases from J, the gap between germline ends came to 2 bases. The CDR3 reads CASSLLTGELFF. CDR3 coding DNA: TGTGCCAGCAGTTTACTCACCGGGGAGCTGTTTTTT.

The CDR3 region is CASSERGPAGQPQHF. CDR3 DNA sequence: TGTGCCAGCAGTGAACGGGGTCCGGCCGGGCAGCCCCAGCATTTT. The V gene is TRBV2, the J gene TRBJ1-5; no reliable D call. Germline V lookup: CDR1 SNHLY, CDR2 FYNNEI. The V end was cut by 2 bases, the J end by 7 bases, with 15 bases between. This CDR3 spans 15 amino acids.